Below, 10 T cell receptor beta chains from the same sample are listed, as sequenced in a study of cytomegalovirus exposure and HLA in healthy donors. Profiling relied on immunoSEQ multiplex PCR, and the TCRdb table lists in-frame clones only, not all of them. The sample lists approximately 270,000 clones, 80% to 90% seen once, with roughly 0.99% in the top ten. The sequenced sample was PBMCs. The receptors come from a woman aged 18-35 years in good health and CMV-seronegative.

The rearrangement uses TRBV7-2 and TRBJ2-1, with 8 positions matching TRBD1. Germline CDR1 and CDR2: SGHTA and FQGNSA. The CDR3 has 15 amino acids. V shed 1 base and J 14 bases; nucleotides not matched to a gene: 13. Here the CDR3 DNA reads TGTGCCAGCAGCTTAGGCTCCGGGCCTGGACAGGGAGAGTTCTTC. It is translated as CASSLGSGPGQGEFF.

The chain has TRBV27 and TRBJ1-1; tentatively, D is TRBD1 (6 bases). From germline, CDR1 is MNHEY and CDR2 SMNVEV (reference sequence). This CDR3 has 12 residues. Between the trimmed V and J ends, which lost 5 bases and 3 bases, there was a span of 7 bases. The CDR3 coding sequence is TGTGCCAGCAGTGGACAGCACACTGAAGCTTTCTTT. Its protein product is CASSGQHTEAFF.

The gene calls are TRBV7-9 and TRBJ2-7; no firm D call. The CDR3 totals 14 residues. Trimming stripped 6 bases from V and 3 bases from J, with 15 bases between. CDR1 SEHNR and CDR2 FQNEAQ come from the germline V gene (reference sequence). Here the CDR3 reads CASSSIAQLYEQYF. CDR3 in DNA: TGTGCCAGCAGTTCCATAGCCCAGCTCTACGAGCAGTACTTC.

The chain joins TRBV5-1 to TRBJ2-3; 13 bases agree with TRBD2. Trimming removed 0 bases from V and 4 bases from J; junction bases left unmatched: 11. The CDR3 has 19 amino acids. The V gene's germline CDR1 is SGHRS and CDR2 YFSETQ. DNA for the CDR3: TGCGCCAGCAGCTTGGCCGTAACTAGCGGGAGGGCCGGAGCAGATACGCAGTATTTT. Its translation: CASSLAVTSGRAGADTQYF. Based on the CDR3 plus reference TRBV5-1 and TRBJ2-3, the full variable domain is KAGVTQTPRYLIKTRGQQVTLSCSPISGHRSVSWYQQTPGQGLQFLFEYFSETQRNKGNFPGRFSGRQFSNSRSEMNVSTLELGDSALYLCASSLAVTSGRAGADTQYFGPGTRLTVL.

J is TRBJ1-1 and V is TRBV2, with D possibly matching TRBD1 (6 bases). The CDR3 has 14 residues. The ends were cut back, 7 bases at V and 4 bases at J, with 16 bases in the middle. Germline loops: CDR1 SNHLY, CDR2 FYNNEI. CDR3 in amino acids: CASKARGWGTEAFF. CDR3 bases: TGTGCCAGCAAGGCCAGGGGCTGGGGCACTGAAGCTTTCTTT.

The chain couples TRBV27 to TRBJ1-2; 8 bases match TRBD1. The CDR3 has 14 residues. Germline V gene data show CDR1 as MNHEY and CDR2 as SMNVEV (reference sequence). J gave up 4 bases and V 6 bases, and 7 bases lay outside the gene matches. This CDR3 reads CASRQGAGPYGYTF. DNA of the CDR3: TGTGCCAGCAGGCAGGGGGCTGGACCCTATGGCTACACCTTC.

The rearrangement links TRBV28 to TRBJ2-5; tentatively, D is TRBD2 (6 bases). V lost 6 bases and J lost 1, with 18 bases in between. Germline V lookup: CDR1 MDHEN, CDR2 SYDVKM. CDR3 size: 16 residues. CDR3 region: CASRYGTPITQETQYF. CDR3 nucleotides: TGTGCCAGCAGATACGGGACTCCTATCACCCAAGAGACCCAGTACTTC.

A note on this clone: Other DNA sequences in this sample translate to the same CDR3. This sequence joins TRBV18 and TRBJ2-1, with TRBD2 matching over 8 bases. This CDR3 has 15 amino acids. Germline V lookup: CDR1 KGHSH, CDR2 LQKENI. The trim removed 3 bases at V and 0 bases at J, leaving 1 base unmatched. DNA for the CDR3: TGTGCCAGCTCACCGGGGACTAGCTCCTACAATGAGCAGTTCTTC. Amino acid sequence: CASSPGTSSYNEQFF.

This rearrangement joins TRBV25-1 to TRBJ1-5; unclear D gene. This CDR3 has 11 amino acids. Per germline, CDR1 MGHDK and CDR2 SYGVNS. Trimming removed 8 bases from V and 1 base from J, with 3 bases in between. CDR3 coding DNA: TGTGCCAGCGGCAGCAATCAGCCCCAGCATTTT. It codes for CASGSNQPQHF.

This sequence joins TRBV14 and TRBJ2-5, with TRBD1 matching 9 bases. The V and J ends lost 2 bases and 5 bases, in that order; junction bases with no gene match: 6. The germline V gene has CDR1 SGHDN and CDR2 FVKESK. The CDR3 is 15 residues long. This CDR3 is CASSQLGQGSETQYF. In DNA form, the CDR3 reads TGTGCCAGCAGCCAACTTGGACAGGGGTCGGAGACCCAGTACTTC.